This is a list of T cell receptor beta chains from one sample in a study of T cell repertoires in cytomegalovirus infection. TCRdb reprocessed the reads via MiXCR and lists one record per CDR3 protein. Of more than 150,000 distinct CDR3 sequences listed, 23% are singletons. The sample was PBMCs. The receptors here all came from a human donor in good health (CMV status not recorded). Some clones in this sample may be carry-over from other donors' samples. CDR3s include the opening cysteine and the closing phenylalanine or tryptophan.

TRBV20-1	13	TRBJ2-1	CSATGLVNNEQFF
TRBV6-6	14	TRBJ2-7	CASSLASGRYEQYF
TRBV19	15	TRBJ1-2	CASSTLSTEFYGYTF
TRBV19	14	TRBJ1-1	CASSLRDGYTEAFF
TRBV4-1	13	TRBJ2-5	CASSQGLEETQYF
TRBV20-1	10	TRBJ2-3	CSARDDFQYF
TRBV6-6	14	TRBJ2-3	CASTGTGGAYTQYF
TRBV24-1	13	TRBJ2-3	CATLSTLTDTQYF
TRBV4-2	18	TRBJ2-2	CASSQAIGTSGNTGELIF
TRBV2	15	TRBJ2-7	CASSKTSGSSYEQYF
TRBV28	16	TRBJ1-2	CASTGARGSSNYGYTF
TRBV12-3/TRBV12-4	14	TRBJ2-6	CASSPKAGANVLTF
TRBV7-2	15	TRBJ2-7	CASSFDVLSSYEQYF
TRBV12-3/TRBV12-4	15	TRBJ2-1	CASTERAVVYNEQFF
TRBV12-3/TRBV12-4	12	TRBJ2-4	CASSLGEPAQYF
TRBV12-3/TRBV12-4	13	TRBJ1-1	CASSPMTGREAFF
TRBV19	14	TRBJ1-5	CASSISGWNQPQHF
TRBV7-3	15	TRBJ2-1	CASSVSGGALGEQFF
TRBV7-9	15	TRBJ2-7	CASSPWGGQSYEQYF
TRBV27	14	TRBJ2-7	CASSVMGLSYEQYF
TRBV15	16	TRBJ1-5	CATSTSHRNNYQPQHF
TRBV7-2	15	TRBJ2-7	CASSPGGEVSYEQYF
TRBV19	14	TRBJ2-2	CASSIIGNTGELFF
TRBV27	14	TRBJ2-3	CASSLSAVTDTQYF
TRBV5-4	14	TRBJ1-1	CASSHRGQDTEAFF
TRBV20-1	15	TRBJ2-3	CSAEGGALLTDTQYF
TRBV14	19	TRBJ2-1	CASSQVSGTGVKGNNEQFF
TRBV10-3	13	TRBJ2-7	CAISEGGHYEQYF
TRBV7-9	18	TRBJ2-1	CASSLGRLGRIGDNEQFF
TRBV2	15	TRBJ2-1	CASSEYGGSYNEQFF
TRBV7-2	16	TRBJ2-7	CASSQGLAGGQEEQYF
TRBV27	14	TRBJ2-5	CASSPGQGLETQYF
TRBV29-1	16	TRBJ1-2	CSVEERSGTTIYGYTF
TRBV24-1	12	TRBJ2-1	CATSDSGTAQFF
TRBV28	18	TRBJ2-1	CASGTHRGSFPSYNEQFF
TRBV28	12	TRBJ1-1	CASSPLGGIAFF
TRBV29-1	14	TRBJ2-1	CSVARKEGVGEQFF
TRBV7-9	12	TRBJ1-2	CASSLAQGGYTF
TRBV28	14	TRBJ1-2	CASGSGERAYGYTF
TRBV20-1	15	TRBJ2-1	CSATGRGADYNEQFF
TRBV28	15	TRBJ2-3	CASTSGHGSTDTQYF
TRBV9	13	TRBJ2-5	CASSGGGGETQYF
TRBV2	14	TRBJ2-2	CASGGGANTGELFF
TRBV6-1	14	TRBJ2-7	CASTEPAGGPEQYF
TRBV16	13	TRBJ1-6	CASSPWTNQPLNF
TRBV25-1	17	TRBJ2-7	CASSGFPGGTNSYEQYF
TRBV12-3/TRBV12-4	10	TRBJ1-1	CASSRVEAFF
TRBV28	15	TRBJ2-3	CASSLAEGITDTQYF
TRBV7-8	17	TRBJ2-3	CASSAAGTAYSTDTQYF
TRBV28	12	TRBJ2-7	CASSPYRYEQYF
TRBV6-2/TRBV6-3	16	TRBJ2-1	CASSLFKTTPYNEQFF
TRBV29-1	11	TRBJ1-2	CSVLGHNGYTF